The present T cell receptor (beta chain) was sequenced within a study of OX40 agonist ivuxolimab in advanced cancers. Study at large: Recorded diagnoses for dose-escalation patients were hepatocellular carcinoma, melanoma, renal cell or head and neck cancer.

Clones were read by immunoSEQ multiplex PCR, and TCRdb kept only the in-frame ones, dropping some. Of 100,000 or so clones in the sample, 90% are singletons; the top ten hold more than 0.25%. Germline CDR1 is SQVTM and CDR2 is ANQGSEA. The V end lost 6 bases, the J end lost 5 bases, and 13 bases lay between the germline ends. This CDR3 has 13 residues. This rearrangement joins TRBV29-1 to TRBJ1-4; D ambiguous. Material: CD4+ or CD8+ T cells sorted from blood, obtained in a trial of the OX40 agonist ivuxolimab. This sequence was found in an adult with an advanced solid tumor such as melanoma, head and neck, liver or kidney cancer. Here the CDR3 DNA reads TGCAGCGTGAGGGTCCTCTCCAATGAAAAACTGTTTTTT. Its translation is CSVRVLSNEKLFF. Looking up the rest from reference TRBV29-1 and TRBJ1-4 gives the full variable domain: SAVISQKPSRDICQRGTSLTIQCQVDSQVTMMFWYRQQPGQSLTLIATANQGSEATYESGFVIDKFPISRPNLTFSTLTVSNMSPEDSSIYLCSVRVLSNEKLFFGSGTQLSVL.